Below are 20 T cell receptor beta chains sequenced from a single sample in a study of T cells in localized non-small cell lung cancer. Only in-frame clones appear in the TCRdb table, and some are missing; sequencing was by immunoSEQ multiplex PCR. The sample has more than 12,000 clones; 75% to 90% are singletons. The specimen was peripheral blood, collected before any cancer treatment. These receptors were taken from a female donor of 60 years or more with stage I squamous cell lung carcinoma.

DNA for the CDR3: TGTGCCATCAGAGGGACGACTCCGTACCAAGAGACCCAGTACTTC. Protein product: CAIRGTTPYQETQYF. V usage is TRBV10-3 and J usage is TRBJ2-5; D is perhaps TRBD1 or TRBD2 (5 bases each). The V end lost 6 bases, the J end lost 0 bases, and 14 bases lay between the germline ends. The CDR3 is made up of 15 amino acids. Germline values: CDR1 ENHRY, CDR2 SYGVKD.

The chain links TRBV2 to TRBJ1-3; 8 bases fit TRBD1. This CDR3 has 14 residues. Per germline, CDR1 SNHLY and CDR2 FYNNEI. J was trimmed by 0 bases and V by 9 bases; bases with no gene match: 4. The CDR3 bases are TGTGCCAGTAGGACAGGGTACTCTGGAAACACCATATATTTT. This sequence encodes CASRTGYSGNTIYF.

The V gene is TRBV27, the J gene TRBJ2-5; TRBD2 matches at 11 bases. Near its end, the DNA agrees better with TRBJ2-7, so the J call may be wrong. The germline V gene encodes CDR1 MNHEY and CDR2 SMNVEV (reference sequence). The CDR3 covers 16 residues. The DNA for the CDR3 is TGTGCCAGCACCACCCTTTTAGCGGGAGGGCCTTACGAGCAGTACTTC. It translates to CASTTLLAGGPYEQYF.

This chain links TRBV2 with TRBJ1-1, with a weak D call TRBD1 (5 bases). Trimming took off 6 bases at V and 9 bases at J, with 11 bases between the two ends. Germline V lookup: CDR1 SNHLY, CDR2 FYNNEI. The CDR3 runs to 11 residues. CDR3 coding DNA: TGTGCCAGCAGAGGCGGGGGAAAAGCTTTCTTT. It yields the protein CASRGGGKAFF. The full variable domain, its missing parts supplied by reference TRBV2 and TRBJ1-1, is EPEVTQTPSHQVTQMGQEVILRCVPISNHLYFYWYRQILGQKVEFLVSFYNNEISEKSEIFDDQFSVERPDGSNFTLKIRSTKLEDSAMYFCASRGGGKAFFGQGTRLTVV.

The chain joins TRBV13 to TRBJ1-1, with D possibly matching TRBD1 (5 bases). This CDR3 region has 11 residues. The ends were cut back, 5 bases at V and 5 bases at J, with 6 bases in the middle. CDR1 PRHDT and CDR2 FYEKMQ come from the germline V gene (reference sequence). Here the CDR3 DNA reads TGTGCCAGCAGCGGGGGGACTGAAGCTTTCTTT. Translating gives CASSGGTEAFF.

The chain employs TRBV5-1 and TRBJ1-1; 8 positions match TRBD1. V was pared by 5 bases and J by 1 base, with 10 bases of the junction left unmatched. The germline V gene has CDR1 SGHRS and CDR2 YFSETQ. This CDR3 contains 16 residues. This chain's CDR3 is CASSPDRGNWNTEAFF. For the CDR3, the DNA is TGCGCCAGCAGTCCCGACAGGGGAAATTGGAACACTGAAGCTTTCTTT.

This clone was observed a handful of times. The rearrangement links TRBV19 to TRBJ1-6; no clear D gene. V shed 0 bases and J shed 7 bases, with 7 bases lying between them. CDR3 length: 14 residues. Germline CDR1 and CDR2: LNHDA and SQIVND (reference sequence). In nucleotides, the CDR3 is TGTGCCAGTAGTATAGAAATGGGGAATTCACCCCTCCACTTT. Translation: CASSIEMGNSPLHF.

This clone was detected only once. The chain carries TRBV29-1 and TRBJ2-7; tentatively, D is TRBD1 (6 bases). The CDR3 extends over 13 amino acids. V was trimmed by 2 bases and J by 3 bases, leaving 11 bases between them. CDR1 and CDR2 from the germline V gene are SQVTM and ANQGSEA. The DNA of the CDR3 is TGCAGCGTTGAATGGGACACAAACTACGAGCAGTACTTC. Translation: CSVEWDTNYEQYF.

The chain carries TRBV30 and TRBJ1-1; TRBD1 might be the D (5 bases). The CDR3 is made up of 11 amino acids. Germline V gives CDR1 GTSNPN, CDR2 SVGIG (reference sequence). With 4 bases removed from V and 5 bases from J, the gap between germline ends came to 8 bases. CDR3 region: CAWTEGTEAFF. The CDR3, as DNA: TGTGCCTGGACCGAGGGGACTGAAGCTTTCTTT.

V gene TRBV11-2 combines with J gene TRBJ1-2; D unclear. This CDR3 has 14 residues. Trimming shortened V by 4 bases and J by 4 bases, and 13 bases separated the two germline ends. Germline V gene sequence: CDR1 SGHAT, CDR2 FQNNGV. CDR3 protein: CASSSLADSYGYTF. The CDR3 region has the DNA TGTGCCAGCAGCTCATTAGCAGACTCCTATGGCTACACCTTC.

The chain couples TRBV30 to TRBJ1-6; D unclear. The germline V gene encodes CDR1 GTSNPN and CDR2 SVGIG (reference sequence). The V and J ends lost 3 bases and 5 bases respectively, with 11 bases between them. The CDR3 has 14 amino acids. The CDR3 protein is CAWSYGINNSPLHF. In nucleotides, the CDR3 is TGTGCCTGGAGCTACGGCATCAATAATTCACCCCTCCACTTT.

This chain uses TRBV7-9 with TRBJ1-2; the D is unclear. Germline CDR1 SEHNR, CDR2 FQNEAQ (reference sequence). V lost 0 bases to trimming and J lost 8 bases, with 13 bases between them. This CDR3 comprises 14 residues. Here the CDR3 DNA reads TGTGCCAGCAGCTTAGCGCTGGAGTATGAGGGCTACACCTTC. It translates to CASSLALEYEGYTF.

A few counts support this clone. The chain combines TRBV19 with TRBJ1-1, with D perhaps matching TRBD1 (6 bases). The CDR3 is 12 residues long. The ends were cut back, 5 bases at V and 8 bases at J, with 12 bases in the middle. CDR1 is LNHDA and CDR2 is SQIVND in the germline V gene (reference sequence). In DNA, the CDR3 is TGTGCCAGTAGTCTGGGGGCACTCGAAGCTTTCTTT. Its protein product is CASSLGALEAFF. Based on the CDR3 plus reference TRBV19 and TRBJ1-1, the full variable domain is DGGITQSPKYLFRKEGQNVTLSCEQNLNHDAMYWYRQDPGQGLRLIYYSQIVNDFQKGDIAEGYSVSREKKESFPLTVTSAQKNPTAFYLCASSLGALEAFFGQGTRLTVV.

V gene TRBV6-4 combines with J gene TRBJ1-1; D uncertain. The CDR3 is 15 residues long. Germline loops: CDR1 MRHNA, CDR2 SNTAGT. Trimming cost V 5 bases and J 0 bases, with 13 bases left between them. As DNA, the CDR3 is TGTGCCAGCAGTCCCTCAGCCGGATTGAACACTGAAGCTTTCTTT. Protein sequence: CASSPSAGLNTEAFF.

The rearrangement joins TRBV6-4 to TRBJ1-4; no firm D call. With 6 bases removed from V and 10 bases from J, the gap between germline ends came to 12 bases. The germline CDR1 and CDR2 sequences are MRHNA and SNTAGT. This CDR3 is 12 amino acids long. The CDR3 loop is CASSTDGPKLFF. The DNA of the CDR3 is TGTGCCAGCAGCACGGACGGGCCAAAACTGTTTTTT.

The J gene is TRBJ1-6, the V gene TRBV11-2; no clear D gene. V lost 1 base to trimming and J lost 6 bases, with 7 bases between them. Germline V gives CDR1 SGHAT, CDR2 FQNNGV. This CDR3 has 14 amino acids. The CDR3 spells CASSLVGPNSPLHF. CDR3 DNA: TGTGCCAGCAGCTTAGTAGGGCCTAATTCACCCCTCCACTTT. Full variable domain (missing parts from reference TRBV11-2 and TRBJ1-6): EAGVAQSPRYKIIEKRQSVAFWCNPISGHATLYWYQQILGQGPKLLIQFQNNGVVDDSQLPKDRFSAERLKGVDSTLKIQPAKLEDSAVYLCASSLVGPNSPLHFGNGTRLTVT.

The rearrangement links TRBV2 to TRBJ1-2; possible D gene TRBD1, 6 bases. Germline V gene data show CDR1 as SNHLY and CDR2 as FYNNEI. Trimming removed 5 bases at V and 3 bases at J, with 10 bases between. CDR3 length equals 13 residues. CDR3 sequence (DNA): TGTGCCAGCAGTTCCAGGGGCGACTATGGCTACACCTTC. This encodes CASSSRGDYGYTF. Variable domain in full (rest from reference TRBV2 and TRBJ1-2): EPEVTQTPSHQVTQMGQEVILRCVPISNHLYFYWYRQILGQKVEFLVSFYNNEISEKSEIFDDQFSVERPDGSNFTLKIRSTKLEDSAMYFCASSSRGDYGYTFGSGTRLTVV.

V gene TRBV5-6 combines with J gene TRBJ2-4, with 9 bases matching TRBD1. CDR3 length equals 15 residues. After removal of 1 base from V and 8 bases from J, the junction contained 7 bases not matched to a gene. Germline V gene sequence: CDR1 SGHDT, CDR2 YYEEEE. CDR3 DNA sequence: TGTGCCAGCAGCTTGTACACAGGGGGCATGGACATTCAGTACTTC. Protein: CASSLYTGGMDIQYF.

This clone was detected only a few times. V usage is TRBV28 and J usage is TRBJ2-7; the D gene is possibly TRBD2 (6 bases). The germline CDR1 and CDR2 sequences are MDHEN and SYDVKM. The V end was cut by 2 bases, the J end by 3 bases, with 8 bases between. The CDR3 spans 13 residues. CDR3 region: CASSLPGLYEQYF. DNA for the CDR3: TGTGCCAGCAGTTTACCGGGACTCTACGAGCAGTACTTC.

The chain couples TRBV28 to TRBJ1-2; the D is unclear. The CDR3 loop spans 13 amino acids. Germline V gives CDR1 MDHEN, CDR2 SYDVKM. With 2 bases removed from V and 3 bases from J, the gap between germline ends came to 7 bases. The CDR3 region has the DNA TGTGCCAGCAGTTTAATGGTTGACTATGGCTACACCTTC. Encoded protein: CASSLMVDYGYTF.